The 26 T cell receptor beta chains below were found in one sample sequenced in a study of blood T cell repertoires in COVID-19. Method: immunoSEQ multiplex PCR; TCRdb's copy keeps in-frame clones and lacks some. The sample has about 120,000 clones, approximately 90% seen once. Sequences were obtained from peripheral blood. Receptors originate from a human donor with acute or convalescent COVID-19. The donor label of this sample is uncertain.

This chain uses TRBV5-1 with TRBJ1-4; D is perhaps TRBD1 (6 bases). V was cut by 4 bases and J by 0 bases, with 10 bases left in between. This CDR3 spans 15 amino acids. The germline V gene has CDR1 SGHRS and CDR2 YFSETQ. CDR3 sequence: CASSRGQTTNEKLFF. The CDR3, as DNA: TGCGCCAGCAGCCGTGGACAGACAACTAATGAAAAACTGTTTTTT.

The V call is TRBV7-2, the J call TRBJ1-2; D might be TRBD1 (5 bases). Germline-derived CDR1 and CDR2 are SGHTA and FQGNSA. The CDR3 runs 13 residues. V was trimmed by 5 bases and J by 3 bases, leaving 10 bases between them. CDR3 DNA: TGTGCCAGCAGCCTCATAGGGGACTATGGCTACACCTTC. Translating it yields CASSLIGDYGYTF. The full variable domain, in which reference TRBV7-2 and TRBJ1-2 provide the parts outside the CDR3, is GAGVSQSPSNKVTEKGKDVELRCDPISGHTALYWYRQSLGQGLEFLIYFQGNSAPDKSGLPSDRFSAERTGGSVSTLTIQRTQQEDSAVYLCASSLIGDYGYTFGSGTRLTVV.

The rearrangement links TRBV30 to TRBJ2-1; 10 positions agree with TRBD1. The CDR3 length is 19 residues. The germline V gene encodes CDR1 GTSNPN and CDR2 SVGIG (reference sequence). With V trimmed by 2 bases and J by 0 bases, 13 bases remained unmatched. The CDR3 DNA reads as TGTGCCTGGAGTTCGACGACAGGGGGCCCGGTACGCTCCTACAATGAGCAGTTCTTC. Protein sequence: CAWSSTTGGPVRSYNEQFF.

The gene calls are TRBV7-3 and TRBJ1-1, with D tentatively TRBD1 (6 bases). Trimming cost V 5 bases and J 1 base, with 11 bases left between them. The CDR3 covers 14 residues. The V gene's germline CDR1 is SGHTA and CDR2 FQGTGA. Here the CDR3 DNA reads TGTGCCAGCAGCCCGGGACACGAGAACACTGAAGCTTTCTTT. This codes for CASSPGHENTEAFF. The full variable domain, its missing parts supplied by reference TRBV7-3 and TRBJ1-1, is GAGVSQTPSNKVTEKGKYVELRCDPISGHTALYWYRQSLGQGPEFLIYFQGTGAADDSGLPNDRFFAVRPEGSVSTLKIQRTERGDSAVYLCASSPGHENTEAFFGQGTRLTVV.

This clone was observed once. This chain connects TRBV9 to TRBJ2-1; 9 nucleotides align to TRBD2. This CDR3 has 15 residues. Germline V lookup: CDR1 SGDLS, CDR2 YYNGEE. The ends lost 4 bases at V and 4 bases at J; junction bases unmatched: 6. The DNA for the CDR3 is TGTGCCAGCAGCCCCCGACTAGCGGAGTACAATGAGCAGTTCTTC. Protein sequence: CASSPRLAEYNEQFF.

This clone appeared a few times. The gene calls are TRBV5-1 and TRBJ2-7; 8 bases are a match to TRBD1. This CDR3 comprises 16 residues. In germline, CDR1 is SGHRS, CDR2 YFSETQ. The J segment lost 7 bases and the V segment lost 2 bases, leaving 14 bases of the junction unmatched. The CDR3 sequence is CASSLHGQGASDEQYF. The CDR3 nucleotides read TGCGCCAGCAGCTTACACGGACAGGGTGCATCGGATGAGCAGTACTTC.

This clone was detected only a few times. The V call is TRBV28, the J call TRBJ1-2, with D unclear. Per germline, CDR1 MDHEN and CDR2 SYDVKM. Trimming stripped 2 bases from V and 4 bases from J, with 5 bases between. The CDR3 is 12 residues long. CDR3 region: CASSLVGYGYTF. The CDR3 DNA is TGTGCCAGCAGTTTAGTCGGCTATGGCTACACCTTC.

The J gene is TRBJ1-2, the V gene TRBV6-5, with D perhaps TRBD1 (6 bases). From germline, CDR1 is MNHEY and CDR2 SVGAGI. V lost 2 bases and J 7 bases, leaving 17 bases between the germline ends. CDR3 length equals 15 residues. CDR3 in DNA: TGTGCCAGCAGTTACCAAGGGCAGGGGAGCGGTGGCTACACCTTC. Its protein is CASSYQGQGSGGYTF.

The chain carries TRBV4-2 and TRBJ1-1, with TRBD1 as a possible D gene (6 bases). With 0 bases removed from V and 5 bases from J, the gap between germline ends came to 10 bases. Germline loops: CDR1 LGHNA, CDR2 YNFKEQ. This CDR3 region has 14 residues. CDR3 protein: CASSQEVGTTEAFF. The CDR3 region has the DNA TGTGCCAGCAGCCAAGAAGTGGGGACAACTGAAGCTTTCTTT.

This clone was observed once. The chain has TRBV7-9 and TRBJ2-7; D is unresolved. CDR3 length: 12 residues. The V gene lost 5 bases and the J gene lost 4 bases, with 9 bases spanning the gap. Germline CDR1 reads SEHNR; CDR2 reads FQNEAQ (reference sequence). The CDR3: CASSPADYEQYF. CDR3 DNA sequence: TGTGCCAGCAGCCCCGCGGATTACGAGCAGTACTTC.

The V and J genes are TRBV28 and TRBJ1-5; D gene uncertain. Germline values: CDR1 MDHEN, CDR2 SYDVKM. Trimming stripped 4 bases from V and 5 bases from J, with 15 bases between. The length of the CDR3 is 15 residues. The CDR3 reads CASSSDVAGDQPQHF. The CDR3 DNA sequence: TGTGCCAGCAGTTCCGACGTGGCGGGTGATCAGCCCCAGCATTTT.

The table lists this clone with a count of one. The chain is built from TRBV28 and TRBJ1-6; possible D gene TRBD1, 5 bases. This CDR3 region has 13 residues. Germline-derived CDR1 and CDR2 are MDHEN and SYDVKM. Trimming shortened V by 7 bases and J by 9 bases, and 13 bases separated the two germline ends. In DNA, the CDR3 is TGTGCCAGCACCTTGGACACTTTTTCACCCCTCCACTTT. Its protein is CASTLDTFSPLHF.

The rearrangement joins TRBV3-1 (or the pseudogene TRBV3-2) to TRBJ1-1, with 10 bases matching TRBD1. The V gene end was trimmed by 3 bases and the J gene end by 3 bases; junction bases not matched to a gene: 4. This CDR3 region has 15 residues. CDR1 and CDR2 (germline): LGHDT, YNNKEL (reference sequence). CDR3 coding DNA: TGTGCCAGCAGCCAGGGGACAGGGGCGGACACTGAAGCTTTCTTT. This codes for CASSQGTGADTEAFF.

In this sample, this clone turned up once. This rearrangement joins TRBV27 to TRBJ2-1; 8 bases map to TRBD1. Looked up from germline, CDR1 is MNHEY and CDR2 is SMNVEV (reference sequence). The CDR3 sequence is 13 residues long. J was trimmed by 2 bases and V by 8 bases; bases with no gene match: 2. CDR3: CASGGQAYNEQFF. For the CDR3, the DNA is TGTGCCAGCGGGGGACAGGCCTACAATGAGCAGTTCTTC.

The rearrangement joins TRBV30 to TRBJ1-3; tentative D call: TRBD1 (5 bases). The length of the CDR3 is 15 residues. CDR1 and CDR2 (germline): GTSNPN, SVGIG (reference sequence). V was pared by 5 bases and J by 0 bases, with 14 bases between. The CDR3 sequence: CAWARDLNSGNTIYF. For the CDR3, the DNA is TGTGCCTGGGCCCGGGACTTGAACTCTGGAAACACCATATATTTT.

The V gene is TRBV11-2, the J gene TRBJ2-7, with 7 bases identical to TRBD1. J gave up 6 bases and V 5 bases, and 4 bases lay outside the gene matches. Germline-derived CDR1 and CDR2 are SGHAT and FQNNGV. CDR3 length: 12 residues. CDR3: CASSIYRGEQYF. In DNA form, the CDR3 reads TGTGCCAGCAGCATATACAGGGGCGAGCAGTACTTC.

About this clone: Germline and junction disagree at one end, which may indicate a read error. The chain combines TRBV12-3 or TRBV12-4 with TRBJ2-1, with 10 nucleotides matching TRBD2. CDR3 length: 13 residues. In DNA form, the CDR3 reads TGTGCCAGCAGTTTCTCAGCGGGGGGGCGGAAGATCTTC. Protein: CASSFSAGGRKIF.

The chain joins TRBV28 to TRBJ1-6, with D unresolved. The CDR3 is 13 residues long. Germline V gene data show CDR1 as MDHEN and CDR2 as SYDVKM. V was shortened by 5 bases and J by 5 bases, with 7 bases between the two germline ends. CDR3 residues: CASSRIDNSPLHF. CDR3 bases: TGTGCCAGCAGTCGCATAGATAATTCACCCCTCCACTTT.

This clone was detected once. The J gene is TRBJ1-1, the V gene TRBV6-5; D is ambiguous. V shed 6 bases and J shed 1 base, with 3 bases lying between them. This CDR3 is built from 11 residues. Germline CDR1 and CDR2: MNHEY and SVGAGI. The CDR3, as DNA: TGTGCCAGCAGCAGGAACACTGAAGCTTTCTTT. Translation: CASSRNTEAFF.

V and J are TRBV28 and TRBJ2-1; 7 nucleotides agree with TRBD2. V was clipped by 6 bases and J by 8 bases; unmatched bases: 4. This CDR3 is built from 12 residues. Germline V gene lookup returns CDR1 MDHEN and CDR2 SYDVKM. DNA for the CDR3: TGTGCCAGCAGCGGGGGGACCTATGAGCAGTTCTTC. Its translation is CASSGGTYEQFF. Filled out from reference TRBV28 and TRBJ2-1, the complete variable domain reads DVKVTQSSRYLVKRTGEKVFLECVQDMDHENMFWYRQDPGLGLRLIYFSYDVKMKEKGDIPEGYSVSREKKERFSLILESASTNQTSMYLCASSGGTYEQFFGPGTRLTVL.

The V gene is TRBV6-5, the J gene TRBJ2-7; D remains unclear. The CDR3 spans 15 residues. V lost 0 bases, J lost 3 bases, and 12 bases lay in between. The V gene's germline CDR1 is MNHEY and CDR2 SVGAGI. The CDR3 DNA follows: TGTGCCAGCAGTTACTCGGGCGTGTCATTCTACGAGCAGTACTTC. It codes for CASSYSGVSFYEQYF.

This clone occurred a few times. The chain couples TRBV5-1 to TRBJ1-2, with TRBD1 matching over 9 bases. Unmatched junction bases numbered 10, after V lost 0 bases and J lost 4 bases. In germline, CDR1 is SGHRS, CDR2 YFSETQ. CDR3 length: 17 amino acids. The CDR3 bases are TGCGCCAGCAGCTTGGCCCCCGATGGACAGGGGATCTATGGCTACACCTTC. This encodes CASSLAPDGQGIYGYTF.

Details on this clone: Other nucleotide sequences from this sample produce the same CDR3. The chain recombines TRBV28 with TRBJ1-4, with 9 nucleotides matching TRBD1. CDR1 and CDR2 (germline): MDHEN, SYDVKM. J gave up 8 bases and V 5 bases, and 6 bases lay outside the gene matches. The CDR3 covers 14 residues. CDR3 sequence: CASSLGQGGEKLFF. CDR3 DNA: TGTGCCAGCAGTCTGGGACAGGGAGGGGAAAAACTGTTTTTT. Full variable domain (outside the CDR3, taken from reference TRBV28 and TRBJ1-4): DVKVTQSSRYLVKRTGEKVFLECVQDMDHENMFWYRQDPGLGLRLIYFSYDVKMKEKGDIPEGYSVSREKKERFSLILESASTNQTSMYLCASSLGQGGEKLFFGSGTQLSVL.

This clone was seen only once. The chain recombines TRBV5-4 with TRBJ2-1; D is uncertain. The V end lost 4 bases, the J end lost 1 base, and 15 bases lay between the germline ends. Germline V lookup: CDR1 SGHNT, CDR2 YYREEE (reference sequence). The CDR3 consists of 16 residues. The CDR3 sequence is CASSTARAQSYNEQFF. The DNA for the CDR3 is TGTGCCAGCAGCACCGCCCGAGCTCAATCCTACAATGAGCAGTTCTTC.

V is TRBV3-1 (or the pseudogene TRBV3-2) and J is TRBJ2-2; D remains unclear. The CDR3 totals 11 residues. Per germline, CDR1 LGHDT and CDR2 YNNKEL (reference sequence). Between the trimmed V and J ends, which lost 5 bases and 8 bases, there was a span of 6 bases. The CDR3 DNA sequence: TGTGCCAGCAGCGCCCAGGGGGAGCTGTTTTTT. It specifies CASSAQGELFF.

This sequence joins TRBV6-2 or TRBV6-3 and TRBJ2-3, with 8 bases identical to TRBD2. The V gene's germline CDR1 is MNHEY and CDR2 SVGEGT. J lost 4 bases, V lost 2 bases, and 11 bases had no gene match. The CDR3 consists of 17 residues. This chain's CDR3 is CASSYLPGTSFADTQYF. CDR3 nucleotides: TGTGCCAGCAGTTACCTCCCCGGGACTAGTTTTGCAGATACGCAGTATTTT.